The rows below give T cell receptor beta chains drawn from one sample of a study of T cell repertoires in cytomegalovirus infection. TCRdb reanalysed the reads using MiXCR and keeps one entry per CDR3 protein. Here the sample spans about 700,000 distinct CDR3 sequences, around 31% being singletons. Their cognate antigens are unknown. The source material was cultured PBMCs, sampled from culture after CMV antigen stimulation. The receptor source for this set is a human donor in good health (CMV status not recorded). Some clones in this sample may be carry-over from other donors' samples. The CDR3 runs from the conserved cysteine through the conserved F or W. The order of the fields is D gene, V gene, J gene, clone size, CDR3 DNA, CDR3 protein. D genes are given only for firm matches. The size entry is marked missing in some rows and otherwise reads once, few, many or a size class.

TRBD2,TRBV18,TRBJ2-7,NA,TGTGCCAGCTCACTAAGGACTAGCGGGAGGGCCGGATACGAGCAGTACTTC,CASSLRTSGRAGYEQYF
NA,TRBV5-6,TRBJ1-1,few,TGTGCCAGCAGCTTGAATGCTTTTGAAGCTTTCTTT,CASSLNAFEAFF
NA,TRBV28,TRBJ1-2,NA,TGTGCCAGCAGTATGGGGCCTCGTCTGGGATATAATGGCTACACCTTC,CASSMGPRLGYNGYTF
NA,TRBV20-1,TRBJ1-6,once,TGCAGTGCTAGAGGTGTAGCCGAGCACATCTCCTATAATTCACCCCTCCACTTT,CSARGVAEHISYNSPLHF
TRBD1,TRBV20-1,TRBJ1-1,NA,TGCAGTGCCGCCACAGGGGGGGATACTGAAGCTTTCTTT,CSAATGGDTEAFF
TRBD2,TRBV9,TRBJ2-5,NA,TGTGCCAGCAGCACCGCCCTACTAGCGGGAGAAGAGACCCAGTACTTC,CASSTALLAGEETQYF
NA,TRBV11-2,TRBJ2-7,NA,TGTGCCAGCAGCGGACCGACAGGCTCCTACGAGCAGTACTTC,CASSGPTGSYEQYF
NA,TRBV12-3/TRBV12-4,TRBJ2-2,NA,TGTGCCAGCACCCAGAAATACAGGGTTAGGGACAACACCGGGGAGCTGTTTTTT,CASTQKYRVRDNTGELFF
TRBD2,TRBV10-3,TRBJ2-7,few,TGTGCCACGCATTCCAAACTAGCGGGTTCAAACGAGCAGTACTTC,CATHSKLAGSNEQYF
NA,TRBV20-1,TRBJ1-1,NA,TGCAGTGCTAGAGCGAGGGGAGCTTTCTTT,CSARARGAFF
TRBD1,TRBV7-8,TRBJ1-4,few,TGTGCCAGCAGCTCCGGGACAGGTTCAACTAATGAAAAACTGTTTTTT,CASSSGTGSTNEKLFF
NA,TRBV7-9,TRBJ1-4,many,TGTGCCAGCACCCTTTCCCGGGGGGAAAAACTGTTTTTT,CASTLSRGEKLFF
NA,TRBV19,TRBJ2-1,few,TGTGCCAGTAGTCCCTCTCCGTTGGGCGGCAATGAGCAGTTCTTC,CASSPSPLGGNEQFF
NA,TRBV4-1,TRBJ1-2,NA,TGCGCCAGCAGCCGAGGGGTGAGAGGGGCTAAGGATGGCTACACCTTC,CASSRGVRGAKDGYTF
TRBD2,TRBV2,TRBJ2-1,NA,TGTGCCAGCAGTGTTAAAAGCGGGGGGGATGTTTATGAGCAGTTCTTC,CASSVKSGGDVYEQFF
NA,TRBV20-1,TRBJ1-6,few,TGCAGTGCTAGAGGTCGAGCCAGGGTCGATTATAGCTCCTATAATTCACCCCTCCACTTT,CSARGRARVDYSSYNSPLHF
NA,TRBV28,TRBJ1-5,NA,TGTGCCAGCAGTTTTAGACCGTCCTACAATCAGCCCCAGCATTTT,CASSFRPSYNQPQHF
NA,TRBV7-2,TRBJ2-7,few,TGTGCCAGCAGCTCCCCACCCCAGGGACCGGGCCTCTACGAGCAGTACTTC,CASSSPPQGPGLYEQYF
NA,TRBV7-9,TRBJ2-3,NA,TGTGCCAGCAGCCCCGCGACGGGGCATACAGATACGCAGTATTTT,CASSPATGHTDTQYF
TRBD2,TRBV3-1,TRBJ2-1,NA,TGTGCCAGCAGCCCGACCTTAGCGGGAGGGGTTGAGCAGTTCTTC,CASSPTLAGGVEQFF
NA,TRBV20-1,TRBJ1-1,NA,TGCAGTGCCACAACCGACAGTTATGGTGAAGCTTTCTTT,CSATTDSYGEAFF
TRBD2,TRBV20-1,TRBJ2-5,once,TGCAGTGCCGAAAGGGCGACTAGCGGGGTAAAGACCCAGTACTTC,CSAERATSGVKTQYF
TRBD2,TRBV30,TRBJ2-5,NA,TGTGCCTGGAGGATAAGGTGGACCCCAGCGGGGCCAGCGGCCCAGTACTTC,CAWRIRWTPAGPAAQYF
NA,TRBV4-3,TRBJ2-3,NA,TGCGCCAGCAGCCAAGATATGGCGAGCACAGATACGCAGTATTTT,CASSQDMASTDTQYF
TRBD2,TRBV15,TRBJ2-1,NA,TGTGCCACCAGCAGAGATCGGGTGCGGGAGCCCTACAATGAGCAGTTCTTC,CATSRDRVREPYNEQFF
NA,TRBV7-2,TRBJ2-1,few,TGTGCCAGCAGCACCCCCCCGGGTGACTACAATGAGCAGTTCTTC,CASSTPPGDYNEQFF
NA,TRBV7-8,TRBJ2-7,many,TGTGCCAGCAGCTTAGGGACCGTCTACGAGCAGTACTTC,CASSLGTVYEQYF
NA,TRBV6-5,TRBJ2-7,few,TGTGCCAGCAGTTACTCGATGGCAGGATTGTACGAGCAGTACTTC,CASSYSMAGLYEQYF